Each of the 29 T cell receptor beta chains below was sequenced from the same sample in a study of radiation and T cells in renal cell carcinoma. Stated treatment: treatment-naive control, cytoreductive nephrectomy. Here immunoSEQ multiplex PCR was the method, and the copy in TCRdb shows in-frame clones only, minus some. The data contain approximately 12,000 clones, less than 75% of them seen just once; the ten biggest clones take up roughly 19%. The sample in question was tumor tissue, obtained from a patient whose treatment was nephrectomy without radiotherapy. The source is a woman of 80 years or more with renal cell carcinoma.

The rearrangement uses TRBV9 and TRBJ2-5; TRBD2 is a possible D gene (6 bases). Germline CDR1 SGDLS, CDR2 YYNGEE. V lost 0 bases and J 0 bases, leaving 12 bases between the germline ends. The CDR3 loop spans 16 amino acids. This chain's CDR3 is CASSVVPGEYQETQYF. The CDR3 region has the DNA TGTGCCAGCAGCGTAGTTCCGGGGGAGTACCAAGAGACCCAGTACTTC. Full variable domain (outside the CDR3, taken from reference TRBV9 and TRBJ2-5): DSGVTQTPKHLITATGQRVTLRCSPRSGDLSVYWYQQSLDQGLQFLIQYYNGEERAKGNILERFSAQQFPDLHSELNLSSLELGDSALYFCASSVVPGEYQETQYFGPGTRLLVL.

The chain links TRBV10-1 to TRBJ2-3; D gene ambiguous. Trimming removed 8 bases at V and 2 bases at J, with 11 bases between. CDR1 is WNHNN, CDR2 SYGVQD, per germline (reference sequence). The CDR3 loop spans 13 amino acids. The CDR3 DNA reads as TGCGCCAGCGGGCCAGACCCCACAGATACGCAGTATTTT. It translates to CASGPDPTDTQYF.

The rearrangement links TRBV7-3 to TRBJ2-3, with 7 bases lining up with TRBD2. The germline CDR1 and CDR2 sequences are SGHTA and FQGTGA. V dropped 0 bases and J dropped 8; count of bases not matched to a gene: 11. There are 16 residues in the CDR3. CDR3 DNA sequence: TGTGCCAGCAGCTTAACAGCGGGGTTGACACAGAGTACGCAGTATTTT. Protein sequence: CASSLTAGLTQSTQYF.

J is TRBJ2-6 and V is TRBV10-3, with no clear D. This CDR3 is built from 17 residues. The germline V gene has CDR1 ENHRY and CDR2 SYGVKD. Trimming shortened V by 0 bases and J by 4 bases, and 13 bases separated the two germline ends. The CDR3 bases are TGTGCCATCAGTGAGTCGATAGTAGTGGCGGGGGCCAACGTCCTGACTTTC. Its protein is CAISESIVVAGANVLTF.

CDR3 sequence: CASSAGRGAYNEQFF. The CDR3 region has the DNA TGTGCCAGCAGTGCGGGCAGGGGCGCCTACAATGAGCAGTTCTTC. J is TRBJ2-1 and V is TRBV2; TRBD1 is a possible D gene (6 bases). V was shortened by 4 bases and J by 2 bases, with 12 bases between the two germline ends. The CDR3 length is 15 residues. The germline V gene encodes CDR1 SNHLY and CDR2 FYNNEI. The complete variable domain, with remaining parts taken from reference TRBV2 and TRBJ2-1, reads EPEVTQTPSHQVTQMGQEVILRCVPISNHLYFYWYRQILGQKVEFLVSFYNNEISEKSEIFDDQFSVERPDGSNFTLKIRSTKLEDSAMYFCASSAGRGAYNEQFFGPGTRLTVL.

The chain links TRBV2 to TRBJ1-5; D is possibly TRBD1 (6 bases). The V gene's germline CDR1 is SNHLY and CDR2 FYNNEI. CDR3 length: 18 residues. Trimming stripped 4 bases from V and 0 bases from J, with 19 bases between. CDR3 coding DNA: TGTGCCAGCAGTGCGACTCCATACAGGGTAGTTAGCAATCAGCCCCAGCATTTT. It codes for CASSATPYRVVSNQPQHF.

The chain combines TRBV6-5 with TRBJ2-5; D is perhaps TRBD1 or TRBD2 (5 bases each). The CDR3 spans 15 residues. Germline CDR1 MNHEY, CDR2 SVGAGI. V lost 0 bases and J lost 1, with 9 bases in between. The CDR3 sequence: CASSYSGPLQETQYF. The CDR3, as DNA: TGTGCCAGCAGTTACTCGGGACCCCTCCAAGAGACCCAGTACTTC.

The rearrangement joins TRBV7-3 to TRBJ1-2; tentatively, D is TRBD1 (5 bases). CDR1 is SGHTA, CDR2 FQGTGA, per germline. This CDR3 is 15 amino acids long. Trimming cost V 5 bases and J 7 bases, with 20 bases left between them. CDR3 coding DNA: TGTGCCAGCAGCGGACCGGACGGGCAGGGTGGTGGCTACACCTTC. Amino acids: CASSGPDGQGGGYTF.

The chain recombines TRBV2 with TRBJ2-1; TRBD2 matches 11 bases. The V segment lost 5 bases and the J segment 6 bases; nucleotides outside the gene matches: 6. The CDR3 length is 15 residues. Germline CDR1 and CDR2: SNHLY and FYNNEI. The CDR3 spells CASSSGTSGFNEQFF. CDR3 sequence (DNA): TGTGCCAGCAGTTCCGGGACTAGCGGATTCAATGAGCAGTTCTTC.

V and J are TRBV29-1 and TRBJ2-6, with D possibly called TRBD1 or TRBD2 (6 bases each). V was shortened by 4 bases and J by 2 bases, with 9 bases between the two germline ends. CDR1 and CDR2 (germline): SQVTM, ANQGSEA. CDR3 size: 14 residues. CDR3 coding DNA: TGCAGCGTTGCGGGGGCTGCTGGGGCCAACGTCCTGACTTTC. This translates into CSVAGAAGANVLTF. Together with reference TRBV29-1 and TRBJ2-6, the CDR3 gives the full variable domain: SAVISQKPSRDICQRGTSLTIQCQVDSQVTMMFWYRQQPGQSLTLIATANQGSEATYESGFVIDKFPISRPNLTFSTLTVSNMSPEDSSIYLCSVAGAAGANVLTFGAGSRLTVL.

The rearrangement uses TRBV29-1 and TRBJ1-1; 9 bases align to TRBD1. Germline CDR1 SQVTM, CDR2 ANQGSEA. With V trimmed by 4 bases and J by 5 bases, 11 bases remained unmatched. There are 15 residues in the CDR3. CDR3 DNA sequence: TGCAGCGTTGCGGCCGGGACAGGGACCAGAACTGAAGCTTTCTTT. It specifies CSVAAGTGTRTEAFF.

This clone was observed a handful of times. This chain connects TRBV19 to TRBJ1-4; D ambiguous. Per the germline V gene, CDR1 is LNHDA and CDR2 is SQIVND (reference sequence). V shed 3 bases and J shed 7 bases, with 12 bases lying between them. The CDR3 contains 14 residues. The CDR3 here is CASSIRIGSEKLFF. The DNA for the CDR3 is TGTGCCAGTAGTATCCGAATTGGGTCTGAAAAACTGTTTTTT.

The chain has TRBV7-8 and TRBJ1-1; maybe TRBD1 (6 bases). The CDR3 sequence is 12 residues long. Trimming took 5 bases from V and 6 from J, leaving 10 bases between them. The V gene's germline CDR1 is SGHVS and CDR2 FQNEAQ. This chain's CDR3 is CASSQGFPEAFF. The CDR3, as DNA: TGTGCCAGCAGCCAGGGGTTCCCTGAAGCTTTCTTT.

This chain joins TRBV5-6 and TRBJ1-2, with 7 nucleotides matching TRBD1. V lost 3 bases and J lost 8; bases outside the gene matches: 7. The germline V gene encodes CDR1 SGHDT and CDR2 YYEEEE. This CDR3 contains 13 residues. The CDR3 DNA follows: TGTGCCAGCAGCTACGGACAGGTTCTCGGCTACACCTTC. Translating it yields CASSYGQVLGYTF. Looking up the rest from reference TRBV5-6 and TRBJ1-2 gives the full variable domain: DAGVTQSPTHLIKTRGQQVTLRCSPKSGHDTVSWYQQALGQGPQFIFQYYEEEERQRGNFPDRFSGHQFPNYSSELNVNALLLGDSALYLCASSYGQVLGYTFGSGTRLTVV.

This clone has more than one count but fewer than ten. The chain combines TRBV15 with TRBJ1-1, with 11 nucleotides matching TRBD1. Germline trimming cut 3 bases from V and 6 bases from J; bases unmatched to any gene: 3. Germline CDR1 LNHNV, CDR2 YYDKDF (reference sequence). The CDR3 covers 14 residues. CDR3 region: CATSSGQGASEAFF. The CDR3 DNA reads TGTGCCACCAGCAGCGGACAGGGGGCCTCTGAAGCTTTCTTT.

The gene calls are TRBV5-1 and TRBJ2-3; the D is unclear. The V gene's germline CDR1 is SGHRS and CDR2 YFSETQ. V lost 5 bases and J lost 0, with 13 bases in between. This CDR3 comprises 15 residues. The CDR3 DNA is TGCGCCAGCAGATCGGAGACTTTAAGCACAGATACGCAGTATTTT. Protein: CASRSETLSTDTQYF.

V and J are TRBV7-2 and TRBJ2-7, with 11 bases fitting TRBD2. V lost 5 bases and J lost 7; bases outside the gene matches: 4. The CDR3 has 13 amino acids. Germline assignment: CDR1 SGHTA and CDR2 FQGNSA. The CDR3 DNA is TGTGCCAGCAGCCCACTAGCGGGGGAAGAGCAGTACGTC. Translating gives CASSPLAGEEQYV.

In DNA, the CDR3 is TGTGCCAGCAGCCCTGATCGGAGGGAGCAGTACTTC. Encoded protein: CASSPDRREQYF. The chain has TRBV5-4 and TRBJ2-7; the D gene is possibly TRBD2 (5 bases). The CDR3 is made up of 12 amino acids. Germline V CDR1 and CDR2: SGHNT, YYREEE (reference sequence). Trimming removed 4 bases from V and 7 bases from J, with 12 bases in between.

V and J are TRBV5-3 and TRBJ2-1, with 8 bases lining up with TRBD1. TRBV5-3 is noted as an ORF with a role that remains uncertain. Trimming cost V 0 bases and J 5 bases; bases outside gene matches: 4. This CDR3 contains 15 residues. The CDR3 nucleotides are TGTGCCAGAAGCTTGGCACAGGGGGACCACAATGAGCAGTTCTTC. Translation: CARSLAQGDHNEQFF.

The sample holds one count of this clone. The chain has TRBV19 and TRBJ1-2; unclear D gene. The CDR3 covers 13 residues. CDR1 LNHDA and CDR2 SQIVND come from the germline V gene (reference sequence). V lost 6 bases, J lost 2 bases, and 10 bases lay in between. The CDR3: CASRGSRNYGYTF. The DNA of the CDR3 is TGTGCCAGTAGGGGCAGCAGGAACTATGGCTACACCTTC.

The chain joins TRBV7-9 to TRBJ1-2; D gene uncertain. V was cut by 3 bases and J by 6 bases, with 11 bases left in between. CDR1 is SEHNR, CDR2 FQNEAQ, per germline (reference sequence). CDR3 length: 13 amino acids. As DNA, the CDR3 is TGTGCCAGCAGCTTTACAGATATGGATGGCTACACCTTC. It encodes CASSFTDMDGYTF.

The CDR3 region is CASSLKAHSSDGYTF. The CDR3 coding sequence is TGTGCCAGCAGCTTAAAGGCCCATAGTAGTGATGGCTACACCTTC. The chain carries TRBV7-2 and TRBJ1-2, with D unresolved. The V gene's germline CDR1 is SGHTA and CDR2 FQGNSA. V lost 2 bases to trimming and J lost 6 bases, with 16 bases between them. CDR3 size: 15 residues.

J is TRBJ1-5 and V is TRBV10-3; D is possibly TRBD1 (6 bases). The CDR3 is made up of 15 amino acids. Germline CDR1 ENHRY, CDR2 SYGVKD. Trimming took off 3 bases at V and 1 base at J, with 10 bases between the two ends. The CDR3 nucleotides are TGTGCCATCAGTGACAGCAGGGGAAGCAATCAGCCCCAGCATTTT. Its protein is CAISDSRGSNQPQHF.

This clone is labeled as medium-sized. This sequence joins TRBV9 and TRBJ1-1, with TRBD1 matching 10 bases. The CDR3 length is 15 residues. In germline, CDR1 is SGDLS, CDR2 YYNGEE. V was clipped by 3 bases and J by 9 bases; unmatched bases: 11. The CDR3 loop reads CASSAVSGQGEKAFF. In nucleotides, the CDR3 is TGTGCCAGCAGCGCTGTGAGTGGACAGGGGGAGAAAGCTTTCTTT.

This clone occurred a few times. CDR3 in amino acids: CASSQDRGGTDTQYF. CDR3 coding DNA: TGCGCCAGCAGCCAAGATCGGGGGGGCACAGATACGCAGTATTTT. The chain recombines TRBV4-3 with TRBJ2-3; 7 nucleotides align to TRBD2. Germline CDR1 LGHNA, CDR2 YSLEER. Losses at the gene ends were 0 bases for V and 1 base for J; bases not matched to a gene: 1. This CDR3 spans 15 amino acids.

The J gene is TRBJ1-6, the V gene TRBV7-9; 10 bases are a match to TRBD1. Germline V gene sequence: CDR1 SEHNR, CDR2 FQNEAQ (reference sequence). The CDR3 runs to 14 residues. V gave up 7 bases and J gave up 13 bases; unmatched junction bases: 10. The CDR3 loop reads CASTGGTGARPLHF. The CDR3 region has the DNA TGTGCCAGCACTGGGGGGACAGGGGCTCGGCCCCTCCACTTT. Filled out from reference TRBV7-9 and TRBJ1-6, the complete variable domain reads DTGVSQNPRHKITKRGQNVTFRCDPISEHNRLYWYRQTLGQGPEFLTYFQNEAQLEKSRLLSDRFSAERPKGSFSTLEIQRTEQGDSAMYLCASTGGTGARPLHFGNGTRLTVT.

There are a few counts of this clone. V is TRBV4-2 and J is TRBJ1-1; D is perhaps TRBD1 (6 bases). Trimming removed 5 bases at V and 6 bases at J, with 19 bases between. The germline V gene encodes CDR1 LGHNA and CDR2 YNFKEQ. The CDR3 loop spans 15 amino acids. The CDR3 here is CASSTQVQGSAEAFF. In nucleotides, the CDR3 is TGTGCCAGCAGCACTCAAGTACAGGGTAGCGCTGAAGCTTTCTTT.

This clone was recorded a few times. The rearrangement links TRBV19 to TRBJ1-5; D might be TRBD1 (5 bases). Per the germline V gene, CDR1 is LNHDA and CDR2 is SQIVND (reference sequence). Trimming pared 9 bases from V and 7 bases from J, leaving 19 bases between. This CDR3 has 14 amino acids. CDR3 in amino acids: CASHSPGREQPQHF. CDR3 in DNA: TGTGCCAGCCACTCACCGGGCAGGGAGCAGCCCCAGCATTTT.

The chain's CDR3 is CASSPLDNRDQPQHF. The CDR3 DNA follows: TGTGCCAGCAGCCCCTTGGACAACAGGGATCAGCCCCAGCATTTT. The rearrangement joins TRBV7-8 to TRBJ1-5, with D maybe TRBD1 (6 bases). The V gene lost 5 bases and the J gene lost 5 bases, with 16 bases spanning the gap. This CDR3 spans 15 amino acids. Germline V lookup: CDR1 SGHVS, CDR2 FQNEAQ.